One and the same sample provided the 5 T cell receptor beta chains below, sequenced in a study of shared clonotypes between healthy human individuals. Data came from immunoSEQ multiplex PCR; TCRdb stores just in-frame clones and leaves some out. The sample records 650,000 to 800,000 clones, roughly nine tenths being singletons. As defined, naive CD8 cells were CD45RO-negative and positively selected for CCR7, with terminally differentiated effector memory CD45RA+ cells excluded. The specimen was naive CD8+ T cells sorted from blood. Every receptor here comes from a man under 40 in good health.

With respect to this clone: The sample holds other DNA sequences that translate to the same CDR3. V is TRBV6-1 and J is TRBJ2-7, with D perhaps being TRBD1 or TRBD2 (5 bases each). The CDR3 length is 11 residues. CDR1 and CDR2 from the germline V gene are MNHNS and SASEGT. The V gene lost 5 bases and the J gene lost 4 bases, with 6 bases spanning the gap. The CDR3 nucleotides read TGTGCCAGCAGTTGGGGGTACGAGCAGTACTTC. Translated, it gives CASSWGYEQYF.

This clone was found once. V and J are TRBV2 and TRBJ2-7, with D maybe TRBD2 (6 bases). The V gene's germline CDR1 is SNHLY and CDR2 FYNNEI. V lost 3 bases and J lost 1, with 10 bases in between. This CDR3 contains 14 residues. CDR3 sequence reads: CASSDGTVSYEQYF. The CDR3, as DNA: TGTGCCAGCAGTGACGGGACTGTATCCTACGAGCAGTACTTC. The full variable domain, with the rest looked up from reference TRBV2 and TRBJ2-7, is EPEVTQTPSHQVTQMGQEVILRCVPISNHLYFYWYRQILGQKVEFLVSFYNNEISEKSEIFDDQFSVERPDGSNFTLKIRSTKLEDSAMYFCASSDGTVSYEQYFGPGTRLTVT.

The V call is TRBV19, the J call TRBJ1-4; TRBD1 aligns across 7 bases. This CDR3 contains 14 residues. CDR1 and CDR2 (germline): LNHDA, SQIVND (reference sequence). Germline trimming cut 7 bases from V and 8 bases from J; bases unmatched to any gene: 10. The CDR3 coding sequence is TGTGCCAGTAATGGACAGGCAGAGAGGGAAAAACTGTTTTTT. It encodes CASNGQAEREKLFF.

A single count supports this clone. Written as DNA, the CDR3 is TGTGCCAGTAGTATCGCTAGCGGAGTATATAATATCTACAATGAGCAGTTCTTC. Amino acid sequence: CASSIASGVYNIYNEQFF. The genes are TRBV19 and TRBJ2-1; 7 nucleotides agree with TRBD2. From germline, CDR1 is LNHDA and CDR2 SQIVND (reference sequence). The CDR3 has 18 residues. V lost 3 bases to trimming and J lost 3 bases; unmatched junction nucleotides: 14.

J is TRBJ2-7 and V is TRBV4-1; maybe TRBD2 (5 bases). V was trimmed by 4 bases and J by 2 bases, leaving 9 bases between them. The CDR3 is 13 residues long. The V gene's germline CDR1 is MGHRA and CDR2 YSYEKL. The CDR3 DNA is TGCGCCAGCAGCCCGGGAAGAGCCTACGAGCAGTACTTC. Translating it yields CASSPGRAYEQYF.